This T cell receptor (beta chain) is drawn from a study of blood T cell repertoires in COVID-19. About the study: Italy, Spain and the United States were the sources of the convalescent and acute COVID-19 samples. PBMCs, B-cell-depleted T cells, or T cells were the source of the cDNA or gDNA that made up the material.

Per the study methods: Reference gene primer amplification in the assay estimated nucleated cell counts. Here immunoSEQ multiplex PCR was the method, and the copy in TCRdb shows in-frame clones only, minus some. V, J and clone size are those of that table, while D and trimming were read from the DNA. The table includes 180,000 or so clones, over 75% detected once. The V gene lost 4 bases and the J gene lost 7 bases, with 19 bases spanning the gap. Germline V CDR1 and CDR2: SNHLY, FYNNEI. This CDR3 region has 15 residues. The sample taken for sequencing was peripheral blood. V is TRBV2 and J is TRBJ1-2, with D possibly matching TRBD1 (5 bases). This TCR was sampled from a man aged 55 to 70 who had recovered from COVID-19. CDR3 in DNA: TGTGCCAGCAGTGGTACAGGAGCAGAGCTGGGTGGCTACACCTTC. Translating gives CASSGTGAELGGYTF.